Below, 9 T cell receptor beta chains from the same sample are listed, as sequenced in a study of T cells in Graves' hyperthyroidism and ophthalmopathy. The TCR beta CDR3 regions underwent amplification using RNA transcripts as the source. A set of HTBI primers served as the primers for a first-round RT-PCR of the TCR CDR3. TCRdb reprocessed the multiplex PCR reads via MiXCR and lists one record per CDR3 protein. This table has approximately 330,000 distinct CDR3 sequences, approximately 18% appearing once. The sequenced sample consisted of blood. The receptors derive from a woman in her forties or fifties with Graves' hyperthyroidism.

This chain links TRBV6-1 with TRBJ1-2; D ambiguous. V lost 3 bases to trimming and J lost 4 bases, with 9 bases between them. Germline V lookup: CDR1 MNHNS, CDR2 SASEGT. The CDR3 runs 13 residues. For the CDR3, the DNA is TGTGCCAGCAGTGACGAGCGAACCTATGGCTACACCTTC. This translates into CASSDERTYGYTF.

The table lists this clonotype with many counts. The J gene is TRBJ1-5, the V gene TRBV2; no clear D. The germline V and J ends were trimmed by 3 bases and 6 bases, with 12 bases remaining between them. The CDR3 contains 14 residues. Looked up from germline, CDR1 is SNHLY and CDR2 is FYNNEI. CDR3 DNA: TGTGCCAGCAGTGATGACTTCAGGCCTCAGCCCCAGCATTTT. Encoded protein: CASSDDFRPQPQHF.

This rearrangement joins TRBV6-2 or TRBV6-3 to TRBJ1-5; 7 nucleotides match TRBD1. The CDR3 sequence is 14 residues long. CDR1 and CDR2 from the germline V gene are MNHEY and SVGEGT. Germline trimming cut 4 bases from V and 6 bases from J; bases unmatched to any gene: 6. CDR3 nucleotides: TGTGCCAGCAGTTTCGCAGGGGGACGTCAGCCCCAGCATTTT. It codes for CASSFAGGRQPQHF.

V usage is TRBV6-1 and J usage is TRBJ1-1; D unresolved. The CDR3 has 13 residues. V shed 6 bases and J shed 1 base, with 9 bases lying between them. The V gene's germline CDR1 is MNHNS and CDR2 SASEGT. The CDR3 is CASRLNENTEAFF. The CDR3 nucleotides are TGTGCCAGCAGATTAAATGAGAACACTGAAGCTTTCTTT.

This clonotype was counted ten times or more. The CDR3 region is CASSLSGSGINQPQHF. The CDR3 DNA reads as TGTGCCAGCAGTTTATCCGGTTCGGGGATCAATCAGCCCCAGCATTTT. The chain uses TRBV27 and TRBJ1-5, with D hard to call. The CDR3 runs 16 residues. Trimming took 0 bases from V and 3 from J, leaving 12 bases between them. In germline, CDR1 is MNHEY, CDR2 SMNVEV (reference sequence).

This clonotype was counted at least ten times. V and J are TRBV30 and TRBJ1-4; no clear D gene. Trimming shortened V by 4 bases and J by 7 bases, and 10 bases separated the two germline ends. Germline V gives CDR1 GTSNPN, CDR2 SVGIG (reference sequence). This CDR3 is built from 12 residues. CDR3 DNA sequence: TGTGCCTGGAAGGGCCCTGGTGAAAAACTGTTTTTT. Its translation: CAWKGPGEKLFF.

This clonotype was recorded a few times. The chain recombines TRBV12-3 or TRBV12-4 with TRBJ1-6; 7 bases align to TRBD1. The CDR3 contains 15 residues. Unmatched junction bases numbered 10, after V lost 7 bases and J lost 7 bases. In DNA form, the CDR3 reads TGTGCCAGCACGGCAGGGGGGGCAGGGAATTCACCCCTCCACTTT. Its protein product is CASTAGGAGNSPLHF.

This clonotype came up a few times. V gene TRBV10-3 combines with J gene TRBJ1-6; possibly TRBD1 for D (6 bases). Trimming took 10 bases from V and 1 from J, leaving 8 bases between them. The CDR3 sequence is 13 residues long. CDR1 ENHRY and CDR2 SYGVKD come from the germline V gene. CDR3 DNA: TGTGCCACCACAGGGTCCTATAATTCACCCCTCCACTTT. This gives the protein CATTGSYNSPLHF.

This clonotype was counted ten times or more. The gene calls are TRBV2 and TRBJ2-1; TRBD2 matches at 8 bases. The CDR3 length is 17 residues. The germline V gene has CDR1 SNHLY and CDR2 FYNNEI. V was clipped by 4 bases and J by 0 bases; unmatched bases: 8. CDR3 residues: CASSGTSPGSSYNEQFF. The CDR3 DNA reads TGTGCCAGCAGTGGGACTAGCCCAGGGAGCTCCTACAATGAGCAGTTCTTC.